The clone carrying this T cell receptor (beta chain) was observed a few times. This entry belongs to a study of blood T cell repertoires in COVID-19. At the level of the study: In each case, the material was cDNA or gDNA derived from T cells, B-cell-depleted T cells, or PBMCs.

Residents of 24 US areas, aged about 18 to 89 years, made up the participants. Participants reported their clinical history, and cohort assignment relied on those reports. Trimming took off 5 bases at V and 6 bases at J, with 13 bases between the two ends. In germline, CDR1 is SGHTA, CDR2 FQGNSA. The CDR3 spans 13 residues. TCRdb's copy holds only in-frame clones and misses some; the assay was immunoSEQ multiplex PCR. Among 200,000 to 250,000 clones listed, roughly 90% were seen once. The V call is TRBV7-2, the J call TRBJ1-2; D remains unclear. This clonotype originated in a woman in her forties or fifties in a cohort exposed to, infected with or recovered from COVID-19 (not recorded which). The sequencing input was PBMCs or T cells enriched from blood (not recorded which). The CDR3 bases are TGTGCCAGCAGCAAAACATCAATGAATGGCTACACCTTC. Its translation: CASSKTSMNGYTF.